These 25 T cell receptor beta chains originate from one sample sequenced in a study of blood T cell repertoires in COVID-19. Measured with immunoSEQ multiplex PCR; TCRdb has only the in-frame clones, and not every one. The data show 180,000 or so clones, around 80% seen once. Sequencing input: peripheral blood. These receptors came from a woman older than 75 with COVID-19, enrolled during active disease.

The chain employs TRBV28 and TRBJ2-3; TRBD2 matches 7 bases. CDR3 length: 14 amino acids. CDR1 MDHEN and CDR2 SYDVKM come from the germline V gene. Trimming removed 5 bases from V and 1 base from J; junction bases left unmatched: 3. CDR3 bases: TGTGCCAGCAGTCCGGCGGGAGGCACAGATACGCAGTATTTT. Translation gives CASSPAGGTDTQYF.

This clone was counted a few times. V is TRBV18 and J is TRBJ1-1; TRBD1 matches at 8 bases. J gave up 4 bases and V 6 bases, and 10 bases lay outside the gene matches. CDR3 length: 15 amino acids. Germline V lookup: CDR1 KGHSH, CDR2 LQKENI. The DNA of the CDR3 is TGTGCCAGCTCGCCTCAGGGACAGGCGAGCACTGAAGCTTTCTTT. Protein product: CASSPQGQASTEAFF.

V is TRBV2 and J is TRBJ1-1; D may be TRBD1 (6 bases). The V gene's germline CDR1 is SNHLY and CDR2 FYNNEI. The V and J ends lost 3 bases and 0 bases respectively, with 14 bases between them. CDR3 size: 16 residues. CDR3 DNA sequence: TGTGCCAGCAGTGAGTGGTGGGGGCGTATGAACACTGAAGCTTTCTTT. The encoded protein is CASSEWWGRMNTEAFF.

This chain joins TRBV7-2 and TRBJ2-5, with a possible D match to TRBD1 (5 bases). V dropped 2 bases and J dropped 2 bases, with 9 bases sitting between them. Germline-derived CDR1 and CDR2 are SGHTA and FQGNSA. CDR3 length: 14 amino acids. CDR3 nucleotide sequence: TGTGCCAGCAGCTTACGGGCAGGGCAAGAGACCCAGTACTTC. Translation: CASSLRAGQETQYF.

This chain connects TRBV7-2 to TRBJ1-1, with D tentatively TRBD1 (5 bases). The length of the CDR3 is 15 residues. CDR1 is SGHTA and CDR2 is FQGNSA in the germline V gene. V lost 6 bases and J lost 1, with 15 bases in between. The CDR3 DNA follows: TGTGCCAGCAGTTTCTTAGGGGCTGCGAACACTGAAGCTTTCTTT. Protein sequence: CASSFLGAANTEAFF. The complete variable domain, with remaining parts taken from reference TRBV7-2 and TRBJ1-1, reads GAGVSQSPSNKVTEKGKDVELRCDPISGHTALYWYRQSLGQGLEFLIYFQGNSAPDKSGLPSDRFSAERTGGSVSTLTIQRTQQEDSAVYLCASSFLGAANTEAFFGQGTRLTVV.

The chain uses TRBV15 and TRBJ2-2, with D maybe TRBD2 (6 bases). The length of the CDR3 is 15 residues. The germline V and J ends were trimmed by 5 bases and 5 bases, with 15 bases remaining between them. The germline V gene encodes CDR1 LNHNV and CDR2 YYDKDF (reference sequence). The CDR3 sequence is CATSLSMEGTGELFF. The CDR3 bases are TGTGCCACCAGCCTCTCAATGGAGGGGACCGGGGAGCTGTTTTTT.

This sequence joins TRBV2 and TRBJ2-7, with a possible D match to TRBD1 (5 bases). This CDR3 contains 15 residues. Between the trimmed V and J ends, which lost 2 bases and 2 bases, there was a span of 13 bases. Germline CDR1 and CDR2: SNHLY and FYNNEI. The CDR3 DNA is TGTGCCAGCAGTGAATCAGGGTCCTATACCTACGAGCAGTACTTC. It yields the protein CASSESGSYTYEQYF.

The J gene is TRBJ2-2, the V gene TRBV5-4; D is ambiguous. CDR1 SGHNT and CDR2 YYREEE come from the germline V gene (reference sequence). The V end lost 2 bases, the J end lost 6 bases, and 8 bases lay between the germline ends. This CDR3 contains 13 residues. The CDR3 sequence: CASSFHEPGELFF. CDR3 DNA sequence: TGTGCCAGCAGCTTCCACGAGCCCGGGGAGCTGTTTTTT.

The count of this clone is one. V is TRBV7-2 and J is TRBJ2-7; 7 nucleotides match TRBD2. There are 15 residues in the CDR3. Germline trimming cut 1 base from V and 2 bases from J; bases unmatched to any gene: 5. Germline lookup yields CDR1 SGHTA and CDR2 FQGNSA. CDR3 amino acids: CASSLGIAGPYEQYF. CDR3 DNA: TGTGCCAGCAGCTTAGGGATAGCGGGCCCCTACGAGCAGTACTTC.

V and J are TRBV19 and TRBJ2-1; 10 bases fit TRBD2. J lost 8 bases, V lost 3 bases, and 13 bases had no gene match. This CDR3 region has 17 residues. Germline CDR1 LNHDA, CDR2 SQIVND (reference sequence). The CDR3 region is CASSISAGGLGVHEQFF. As DNA, the CDR3 is TGTGCCAGTAGTATCTCAGCGGGGGGGCTCGGAGTTCATGAGCAGTTCTTC.

This chain connects TRBV19 to TRBJ2-1, with 7 bases matching TRBD2. Germline-derived CDR1 and CDR2 are LNHDA and SQIVND (reference sequence). This CDR3 is built from 15 residues. The V segment lost 1 base and the J segment 2 bases; nucleotides outside the gene matches: 2. DNA for the CDR3: TGTGCCAGTAGTATAGGGGCGGGGGCCTACAATGAGCAGTTCTTC. Translation gives CASSIGAGAYNEQFF. The whole variable domain, remainder taken from reference TRBV19 and TRBJ2-1, is DGGITQSPKYLFRKEGQNVTLSCEQNLNHDAMYWYRQDPGQGLRLIYYSQIVNDFQKGDIAEGYSVSREKKESFPLTVTSAQKNPTAFYLCASSIGAGAYNEQFFGPGTRLTVL.

The rearrangement uses TRBV4-3 and TRBJ2-7; D is unclear. Per germline, CDR1 LGHNA and CDR2 YSLEER. The CDR3 is 15 amino acids. Trimming stripped 0 bases from V and 0 bases from J, with 9 bases between. Here the CDR3 DNA reads TGCGCCAGCAGCCAAGATCGGGTCGCCTCCTACGAGCAGTACTTC. Translated: CASSQDRVASYEQYF.

The chain joins TRBV11-2 to TRBJ1-1; the D is unclear. CDR1 and CDR2 (germline): SGHAT, FQNNGV. V was trimmed by 3 bases and J by 6 bases, leaving 14 bases between them. The CDR3 runs 14 residues. The CDR3 spells CASSFSVAGAEAFF. DNA of the CDR3: TGTGCCAGCAGCTTCTCGGTGGCGGGCGCTGAAGCTTTCTTT. Looking up the rest from reference TRBV11-2 and TRBJ1-1 gives the full variable domain: EAGVAQSPRYKIIEKRQSVAFWCNPISGHATLYWYQQILGQGPKLLIQFQNNGVVDDSQLPKDRFSAERLKGVDSTLKIQPAKLEDSAVYLCASSFSVAGAEAFFGQGTRLTVV.

The chain links TRBV11-2 to TRBJ2-1, with 9 bases identical to TRBD2. Germline V gene lookup returns CDR1 SGHAT and CDR2 FQNNGV. The CDR3 is 14 amino acids. Trimming at V came to 6 bases and at J to 4 bases, leaving 4 bases not matched to a gene. The CDR3 here is CASSERGAYNEQFF. Here the CDR3 DNA reads TGTGCCAGCAGTGAGCGGGGGGCGTACAATGAGCAGTTCTTC.

V gene TRBV6-5 combines with J gene TRBJ1-1; TRBD1 is a possible D gene (6 bases). Germline V gene data show CDR1 as MNHEY and CDR2 as SVGAGI. Trimming stripped 8 bases from V and 4 bases from J, with 14 bases between. This CDR3 spans 13 amino acids. CDR3 in DNA: TGTGCCAGCTCACCCACAGGGCCCACTGAAGCTTTCTTT. Translated, it gives CASSPTGPTEAFF.

The rearrangement links TRBV28 to TRBJ1-6, with 9 bases lining up with TRBD1. CDR3 size: 17 residues. Germline assignment: CDR1 MDHEN and CDR2 SYDVKM. Trimming cost V 1 base and J 7 bases; bases outside gene matches: 8. In DNA form, the CDR3 reads TGTGCCAGCAGTTTATTTGCCGACAGGGGGTACAATTCACCCCTCCACTTT. This sequence encodes CASSLFADRGYNSPLHF.

The CDR3: CASSYQTRETQYF. CDR3 nucleotides: TGTGCCAGCAGCTATCAGACACGGGAGACCCAGTACTTC. V usage is TRBV27 and J usage is TRBJ2-5; no firm D call. V was trimmed by 6 bases and J by 5 bases, leaving 13 bases between them. This CDR3 contains 13 residues. The germline gives CDR1 MNHEY, CDR2 SMNVEV (reference sequence).

This rearrangement joins TRBV5-6 to TRBJ2-5; unclear D gene. The V end was cut by 0 bases, the J end by 7 bases, with 13 bases between. The CDR3 is 14 amino acids. Germline V gives CDR1 SGHDT, CDR2 YYEEEE. The CDR3 DNA reads as TGTGCCAGCAGCTTGGGACTGCCGTTAGGGACCCAGTACTTC. Translation gives CASSLGLPLGTQYF.

The chain recombines TRBV6-1 with TRBJ1-6, with D possibly TRBD1 on 5 matching bases. The CDR3 runs to 18 residues. Looked up from germline, CDR1 is MNHNS and CDR2 is SASEGT. The V end lost 4 bases, the J end lost 2 bases, and 18 bases lay between the germline ends. CDR3: CASSGLWGTRTYNSPLHF. For the CDR3, the DNA is TGTGCCAGCAGTGGCCTTTGGGGGACTAGGACCTATAATTCACCCCTCCACTTT.

This sequence joins TRBV10-1 and TRBJ1-1; 8 bases match TRBD1. This CDR3 has 16 amino acids. V gave up 5 bases and J gave up 2 bases; unmatched junction bases: 10. Per the germline V gene, CDR1 is WNHNN and CDR2 is SYGVQD (reference sequence). The CDR3 region has the DNA TGCGCCAGCAGTACAACAGGGGGGAAGGAAAACACTGAAGCTTTCTTT. Its translation: CASSTTGGKENTEAFF.

This chain connects TRBV19 to TRBJ2-3; possibly TRBD1 for D (5 bases). This CDR3 is 15 amino acids long. V was trimmed by 4 bases and J by 1 base, leaving 12 bases between them. Germline CDR1 reads LNHDA; CDR2 reads SQIVND (reference sequence). The CDR3 region is CASSNRPGGTDTQYF. CDR3 DNA sequence: TGTGCCAGTAGTAACAGGCCAGGAGGCACAGATACGCAGTATTTT. Based on the CDR3 plus reference TRBV19 and TRBJ2-3, the full variable domain is DGGITQSPKYLFRKEGQNVTLSCEQNLNHDAMYWYRQDPGQGLRLIYYSQIVNDFQKGDIAEGYSVSREKKESFPLTVTSAQKNPTAFYLCASSNRPGGTDTQYFGPGTRLTVL.

The chain couples TRBV2 to TRBJ2-7; TRBD2 might be the D (6 bases). V shed 6 bases and J shed 11 bases, with 20 bases lying between them. The CDR3 covers 13 residues. Germline CDR1 reads SNHLY; CDR2 reads FYNNEI. CDR3 sequence: CASRGGWIPREYF. Written as DNA, the CDR3 is TGTGCCAGCAGGGGGGGTTGGATCCCCAGGGAGTACTTC.

The J gene is TRBJ2-7, the V gene TRBV28; 7 nucleotides line up with TRBD1. This CDR3 contains 13 residues. The V gene end was trimmed by 5 bases and the J gene end by 5 bases; junction bases not matched to a gene: 6. Per germline, CDR1 MDHEN and CDR2 SYDVKM. The CDR3 loop is CASSRYRGDEQYF. The DNA for the CDR3 is TGTGCCAGCAGTCGATACAGGGGCGACGAGCAGTACTTC.

This rearrangement joins TRBV5-5 to TRBJ1-4; a weak D match, TRBD1 (6 bases). V shed 4 bases and J shed 4 bases, with 14 bases lying between them. CDR3 size: 15 residues. Germline V CDR1 and CDR2: SGHKS, YYEKEE (reference sequence). The CDR3 coding sequence is TGTGCCAGCAGCGTAGGGGGGGCTGGTAATGAAAAACTGTTTTTT. Amino acids: CASSVGGAGNEKLFF.

The genes are TRBV20-1 and TRBJ2-7, with D possibly TRBD1 on 5 matching bases. Between the trimmed V and J ends, which lost 3 bases and 5 bases, there was a span of 14 bases. CDR1 is DFQATT and CDR2 is SNEGSKA in the germline V gene (reference sequence). The CDR3 is 13 amino acids. CDR3: CSASSRVGDEQYF. The DNA for the CDR3 is TGCAGTGCTAGTTCCAGGGTCGGCGACGAGCAGTACTTC.